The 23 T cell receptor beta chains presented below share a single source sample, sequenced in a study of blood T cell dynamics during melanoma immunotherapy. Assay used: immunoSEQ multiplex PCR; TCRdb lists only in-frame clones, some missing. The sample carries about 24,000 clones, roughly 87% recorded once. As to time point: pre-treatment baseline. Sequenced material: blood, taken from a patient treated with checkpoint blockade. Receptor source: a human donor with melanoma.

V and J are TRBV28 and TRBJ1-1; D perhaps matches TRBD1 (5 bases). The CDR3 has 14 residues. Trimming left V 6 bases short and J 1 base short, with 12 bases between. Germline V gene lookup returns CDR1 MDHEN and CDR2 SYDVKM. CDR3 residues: CASRGSGQNTEAFF. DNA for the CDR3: TGTGCCAGCAGGGGATCGGGGCAGAACACTGAAGCTTTCTTT.

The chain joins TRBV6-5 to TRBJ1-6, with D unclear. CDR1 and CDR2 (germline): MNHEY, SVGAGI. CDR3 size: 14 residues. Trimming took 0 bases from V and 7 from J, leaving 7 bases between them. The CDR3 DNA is TGTGCCAGCAGTTACTCCTCCCCGAATTCACCCCTCCACTTT. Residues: CASSYSSPNSPLHF.

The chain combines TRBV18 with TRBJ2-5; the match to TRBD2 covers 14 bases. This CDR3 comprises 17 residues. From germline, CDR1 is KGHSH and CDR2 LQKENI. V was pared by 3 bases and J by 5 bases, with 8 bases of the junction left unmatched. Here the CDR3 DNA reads TGTGCCAGCTCACCGGGGACTAGCGGGAGTGGATCGGAGACCCAGTACTTC. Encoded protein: CASSPGTSGSGSETQYF.

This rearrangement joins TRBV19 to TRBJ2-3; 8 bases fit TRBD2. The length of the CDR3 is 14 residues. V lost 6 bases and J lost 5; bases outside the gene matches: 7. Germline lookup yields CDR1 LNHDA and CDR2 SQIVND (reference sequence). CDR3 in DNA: TGTGCCAGTAGGCCGGGCCGGGGGGGAGATACGCAGTATTTT. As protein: CASRPGRGGDTQYF.

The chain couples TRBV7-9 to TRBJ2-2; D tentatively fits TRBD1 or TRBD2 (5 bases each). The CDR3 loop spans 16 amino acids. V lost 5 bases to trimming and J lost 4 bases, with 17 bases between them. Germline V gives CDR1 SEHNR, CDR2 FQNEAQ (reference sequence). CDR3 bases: TGTGCCAGCAGCCCAGGGCGAGCGAGCGGCACCGGGGAGCTGTTTTTT. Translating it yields CASSPGRASGTGELFF. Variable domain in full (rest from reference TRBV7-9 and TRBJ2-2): DTGVSQNPRHKITKRGQNVTFRCDPISEHNRLYWYRQTLGQGPEFLTYFQNEAQLEKSRLLSDRFSAERPKGSFSTLEIQRTEQGDSAMYLCASSPGRASGTGELFFGEGSRLTVL.

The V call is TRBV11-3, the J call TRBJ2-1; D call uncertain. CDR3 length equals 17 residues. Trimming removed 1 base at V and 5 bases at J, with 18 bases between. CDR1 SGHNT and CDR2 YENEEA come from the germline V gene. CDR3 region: CASSLGPAARPHNEQFF. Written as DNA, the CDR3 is TGTGCCAGCAGCTTAGGGCCCGCCGCCCGGCCGCACAATGAGCAGTTCTTC.

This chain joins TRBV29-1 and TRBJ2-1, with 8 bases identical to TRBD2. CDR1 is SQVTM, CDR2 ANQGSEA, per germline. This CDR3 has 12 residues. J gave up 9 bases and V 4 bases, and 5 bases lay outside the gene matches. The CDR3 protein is CSVVTGLAEQFF. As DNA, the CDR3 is TGCAGCGTTGTCACCGGACTAGCTGAGCAGTTCTTC.

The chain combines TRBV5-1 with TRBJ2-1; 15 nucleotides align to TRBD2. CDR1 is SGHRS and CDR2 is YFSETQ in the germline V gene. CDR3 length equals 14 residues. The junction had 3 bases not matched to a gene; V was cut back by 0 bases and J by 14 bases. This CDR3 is CASSLGTSGRAEFF. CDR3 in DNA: TGCGCCAGCAGCTTGGGGACTAGCGGGAGGGCAGAGTTCTTC.

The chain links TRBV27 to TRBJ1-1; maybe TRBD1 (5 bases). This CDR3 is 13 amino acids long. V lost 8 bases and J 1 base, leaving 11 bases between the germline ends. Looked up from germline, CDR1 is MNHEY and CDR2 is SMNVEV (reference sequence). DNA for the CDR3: TGTGCCAGCCGAGGGACGGAGAACACTGAAGCTTTCTTT. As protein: CASRGTENTEAFF.

The CDR3 region is CASSPNSEAFF. CDR3 nucleotides: TGTGCCAGCTCACCTAACTCTGAAGCTTTCTTT. V gene TRBV18 combines with J gene TRBJ1-1; D is unresolved. Germline V lookup: CDR1 KGHSH, CDR2 LQKENI. V lost 3 bases and J lost 6, with 5 bases in between. The CDR3 length is 11 residues.

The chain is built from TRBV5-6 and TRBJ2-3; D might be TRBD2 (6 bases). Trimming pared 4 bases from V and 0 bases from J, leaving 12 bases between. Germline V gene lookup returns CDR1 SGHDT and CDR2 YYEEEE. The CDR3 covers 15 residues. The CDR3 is CASSVSGLSTDTQYF. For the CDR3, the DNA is TGTGCCAGCAGCGTATCGGGACTTAGCACAGATACGCAGTATTTT.

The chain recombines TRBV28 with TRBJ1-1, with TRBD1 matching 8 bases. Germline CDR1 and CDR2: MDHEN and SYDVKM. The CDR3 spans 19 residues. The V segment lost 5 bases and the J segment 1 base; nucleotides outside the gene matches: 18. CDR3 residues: CASSAGLWAQGAENTEAFF. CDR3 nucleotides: TGTGCCAGCAGTGCGGGGTTGTGGGCTCAGGGGGCGGAGAACACTGAAGCTTTCTTT.

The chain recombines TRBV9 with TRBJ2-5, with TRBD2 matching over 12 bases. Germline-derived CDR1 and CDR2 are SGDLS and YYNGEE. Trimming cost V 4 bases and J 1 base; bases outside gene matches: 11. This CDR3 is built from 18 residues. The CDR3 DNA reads TGTGCCAGCAGCCTTGGGACTAGCGGGCCTAATGCCCAAGAGACCCAGTACTTC. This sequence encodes CASSLGTSGPNAQETQYF.

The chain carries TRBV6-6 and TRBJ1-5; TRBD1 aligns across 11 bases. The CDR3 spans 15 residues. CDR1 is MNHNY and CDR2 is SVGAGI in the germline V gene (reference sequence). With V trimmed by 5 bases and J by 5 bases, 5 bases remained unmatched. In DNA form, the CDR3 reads TGTGCCAGCAGTCCCGGGACAGGGGGTTATCAGCCCCAGCATTTT. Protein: CASSPGTGGYQPQHF.

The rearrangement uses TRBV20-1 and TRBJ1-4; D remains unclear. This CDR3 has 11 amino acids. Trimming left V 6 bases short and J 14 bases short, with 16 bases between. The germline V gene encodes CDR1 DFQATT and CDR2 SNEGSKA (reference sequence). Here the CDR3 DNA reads TGCAGTGCCATAGAGGACGGGTTGCTGTTTTTT. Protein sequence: CSAIEDGLLFF.

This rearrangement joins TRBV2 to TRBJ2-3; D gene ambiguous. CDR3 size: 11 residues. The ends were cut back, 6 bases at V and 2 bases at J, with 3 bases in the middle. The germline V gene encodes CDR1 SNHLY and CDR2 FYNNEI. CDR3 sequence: CASSTTDTQYF. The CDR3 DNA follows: TGTGCCAGCAGCACCACAGATACGCAGTATTTT.

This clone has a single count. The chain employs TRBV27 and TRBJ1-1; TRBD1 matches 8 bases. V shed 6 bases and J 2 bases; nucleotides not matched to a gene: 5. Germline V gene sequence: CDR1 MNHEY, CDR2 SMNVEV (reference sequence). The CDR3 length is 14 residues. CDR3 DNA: TGTGCCAGCAGACAACCAGGGGGCAACACTGAAGCTTTCTTT. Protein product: CASRQPGGNTEAFF.

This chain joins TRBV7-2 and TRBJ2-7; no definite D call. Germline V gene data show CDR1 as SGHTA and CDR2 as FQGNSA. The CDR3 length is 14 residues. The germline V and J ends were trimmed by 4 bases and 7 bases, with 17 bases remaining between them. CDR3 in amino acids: CASSSEDWEQEQYF. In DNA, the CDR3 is TGTGCCAGCAGCTCAGAGGATTGGGAACAGGAGCAGTACTTC.

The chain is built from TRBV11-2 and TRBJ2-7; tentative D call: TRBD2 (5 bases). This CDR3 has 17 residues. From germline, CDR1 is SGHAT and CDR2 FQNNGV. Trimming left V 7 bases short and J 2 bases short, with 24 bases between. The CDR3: CASIPLGMLGKTYEQYF. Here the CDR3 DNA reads TGTGCCAGCATCCCCTTAGGGATGCTCGGGAAAACCTACGAGCAGTACTTC. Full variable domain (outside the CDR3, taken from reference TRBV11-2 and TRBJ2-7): EAGVAQSPRYKIIEKRQSVAFWCNPISGHATLYWYQQILGQGPKLLIQFQNNGVVDDSQLPKDRFSAERLKGVDSTLKIQPAKLEDSAVYLCASIPLGMLGKTYEQYFGPGTRLTVT.

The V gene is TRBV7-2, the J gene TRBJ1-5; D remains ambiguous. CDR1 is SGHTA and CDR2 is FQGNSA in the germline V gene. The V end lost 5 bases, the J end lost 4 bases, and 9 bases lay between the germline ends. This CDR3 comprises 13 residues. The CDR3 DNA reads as TGTGCCAGCAGCCTTATAGATAATCAGCCCCAGCATTTT. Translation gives CASSLIDNQPQHF.

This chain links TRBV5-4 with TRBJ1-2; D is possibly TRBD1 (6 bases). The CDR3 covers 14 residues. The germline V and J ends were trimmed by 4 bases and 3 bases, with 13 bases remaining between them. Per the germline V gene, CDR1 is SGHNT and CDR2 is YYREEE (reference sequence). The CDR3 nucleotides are TGTGCCAGCAGCCTCCGGGGGGCGGACTATGGCTACACCTTC. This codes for CASSLRGADYGYTF.

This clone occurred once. CDR3 residues: CASSTGLREQFF. DNA of the CDR3: TGTGCCAGCAGCACAGGGTTGCGTGAGCAGTTCTTC. The rearrangement joins TRBV14 to TRBJ2-1, with a weak D call TRBD1 (6 bases). This CDR3 region has 12 residues. V dropped 5 bases and J dropped 9 bases, with 11 bases sitting between them. The V gene's germline CDR1 is SGHDN and CDR2 FVKESK.

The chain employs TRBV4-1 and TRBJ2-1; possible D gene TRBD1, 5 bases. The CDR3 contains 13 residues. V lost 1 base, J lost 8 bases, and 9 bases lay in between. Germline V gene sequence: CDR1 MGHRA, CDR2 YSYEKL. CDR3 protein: CASSQVRADEQFF. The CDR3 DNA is TGCGCCAGCAGCCAAGTCAGGGCGGATGAGCAGTTCTTC.